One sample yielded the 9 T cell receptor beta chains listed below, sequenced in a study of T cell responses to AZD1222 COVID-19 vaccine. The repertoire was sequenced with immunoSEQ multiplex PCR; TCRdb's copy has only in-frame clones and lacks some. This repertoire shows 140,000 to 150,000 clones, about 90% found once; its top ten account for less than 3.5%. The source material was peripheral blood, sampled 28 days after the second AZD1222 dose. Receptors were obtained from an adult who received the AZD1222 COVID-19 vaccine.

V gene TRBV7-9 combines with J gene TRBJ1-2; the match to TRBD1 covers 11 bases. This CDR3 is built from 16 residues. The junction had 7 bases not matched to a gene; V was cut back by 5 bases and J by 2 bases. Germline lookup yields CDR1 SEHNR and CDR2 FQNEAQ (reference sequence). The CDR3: CASSPRTGGANYGYTF. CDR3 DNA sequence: TGTGCCAGCAGCCCCCGGACAGGGGGCGCGAACTATGGCTACACCTTC.

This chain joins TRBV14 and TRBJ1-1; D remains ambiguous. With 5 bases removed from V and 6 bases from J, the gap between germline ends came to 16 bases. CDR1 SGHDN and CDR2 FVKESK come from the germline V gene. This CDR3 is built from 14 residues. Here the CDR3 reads CASSTLLGTAEAFF. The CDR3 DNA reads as TGTGCCAGCAGCACCCTATTGGGCACCGCTGAAGCTTTCTTT.

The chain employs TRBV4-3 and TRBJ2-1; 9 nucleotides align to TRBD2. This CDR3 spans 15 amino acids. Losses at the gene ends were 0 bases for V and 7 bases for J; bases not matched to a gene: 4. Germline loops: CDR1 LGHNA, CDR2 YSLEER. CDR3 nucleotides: TGCGCCAGCAGCCAAGACCCGGGACTAGCAAATGAGCAGTTCTTC. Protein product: CASSQDPGLANEQFF.

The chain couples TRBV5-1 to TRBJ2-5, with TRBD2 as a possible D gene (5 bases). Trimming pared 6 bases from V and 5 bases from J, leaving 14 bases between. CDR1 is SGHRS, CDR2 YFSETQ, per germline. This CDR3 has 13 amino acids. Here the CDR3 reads CASKPGERETQYF. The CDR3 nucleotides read TGCGCCAGCAAGCCCGGGGAGAGGGAGACCCAGTACTTC. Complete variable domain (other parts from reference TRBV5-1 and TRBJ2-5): KAGVTQTPRYLIKTRGQQVTLSCSPISGHRSVSWYQQTPGQGLQFLFEYFSETQRNKGNFPGRFSGRQFSNSRSEMNVSTLELGDSALYLCASKPGERETQYFGPGTRLLVL.

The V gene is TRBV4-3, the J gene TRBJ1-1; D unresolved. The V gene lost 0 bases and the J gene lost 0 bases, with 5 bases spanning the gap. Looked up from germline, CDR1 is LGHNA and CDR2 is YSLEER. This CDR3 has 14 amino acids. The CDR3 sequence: CASSQDPMNTEAFF. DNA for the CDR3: TGCGCCAGCAGCCAAGATCCGATGAACACTGAAGCTTTCTTT.

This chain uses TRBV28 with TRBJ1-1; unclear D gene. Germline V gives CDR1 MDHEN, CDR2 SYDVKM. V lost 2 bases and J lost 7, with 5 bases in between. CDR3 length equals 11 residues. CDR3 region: CASSLGVEAFF. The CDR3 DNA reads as TGTGCCAGCAGTTTAGGGGTTGAAGCTTTCTTT.

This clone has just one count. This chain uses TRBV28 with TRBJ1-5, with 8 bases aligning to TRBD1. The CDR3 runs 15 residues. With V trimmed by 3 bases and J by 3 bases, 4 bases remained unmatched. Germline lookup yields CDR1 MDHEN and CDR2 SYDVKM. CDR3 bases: TGTGCCAGCAGTTTCCTGACAGGGGTCAATCAGCCCCAGCATTTT. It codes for CASSFLTGVNQPQHF.

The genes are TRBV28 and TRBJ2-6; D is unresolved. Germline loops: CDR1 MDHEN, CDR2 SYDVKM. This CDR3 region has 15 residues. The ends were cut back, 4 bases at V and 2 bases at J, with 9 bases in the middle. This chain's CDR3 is CASSSPSAGANVLTF. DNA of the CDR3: TGTGCCAGCAGTTCACCCTCGGCTGGGGCCAACGTCCTGACTTTC.

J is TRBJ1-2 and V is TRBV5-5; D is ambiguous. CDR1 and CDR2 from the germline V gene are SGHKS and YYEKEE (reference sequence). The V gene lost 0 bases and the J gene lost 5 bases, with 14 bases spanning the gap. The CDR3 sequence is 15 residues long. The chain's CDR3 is CASSLEWKVTYGYTF. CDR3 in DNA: TGTGCCAGCAGCTTGGAGTGGAAGGTCACATATGGCTACACCTTC.